The 5 T cell receptor beta chains in this list originate from one sample, sequenced in a study of OX40 agonist ivuxolimab in advanced cancers. Profiling relied on immunoSEQ multiplex PCR, and the TCRdb table lists in-frame clones only, not all of them. The sample comprises approximately 52,000 clones, 65% to 85% of which are singletons, and 0.95% to 1.5% rests with the top ten. The material sequenced was CD4+ or CD8+ T cells sorted from blood, taken in a trial of the OX40 agonist ivuxolimab. These receptors all come from an adult with an advanced solid tumor such as melanoma, head and neck, liver or kidney cancer.

This chain uses TRBV19 with TRBJ1-3; no clear D gene. Trimming shortened V by 6 bases and J by 0 bases, and 9 bases separated the two germline ends. This CDR3 is 14 amino acids long. Germline CDR1 is LNHDA and CDR2 is SQIVND (reference sequence). The CDR3 DNA reads as TGTGCCAGTAGGAGACAAGACTCTGGAAACACCATATATTTT. Protein product: CASRRQDSGNTIYF.

Points on this clone: An end of the junction does not agree with germline; a read error may underlie this. V is TRBV18 and J is TRBJ2-3; D is possibly TRBD1 or TRBD2 (7 bases each). Per germline, CDR1 KGHSH and CDR2 LQKENI. The CDR3 is 13 residues long. The CDR3 DNA sequence: TGTGCCAGCTCACCCTTATTGGACCAGGGGGGGAATTTT. This translates into CASSPLLDQGGNF.

This clone was seen once. The V gene is TRBV30, the J gene TRBJ2-3; the D gene is possibly TRBD1 (6 bases). V dropped 0 bases and J dropped 3 bases, with 16 bases sitting between them. The germline CDR1 and CDR2 sequences are GTSNPN and SVGIG (reference sequence). This CDR3 is 16 amino acids long. The CDR3 sequence is CAWSVGVTGQTDTQYF. In nucleotides, the CDR3 is TGTGCCTGGAGTGTGGGGGTGACAGGCCAGACAGATACGCAGTATTTT.

This rearrangement joins TRBV7-6 to TRBJ2-1; 7 bases are a match to TRBD1. The CDR3 contains 13 residues. The trim removed 5 bases at V and 3 bases at J, leaving 1 base unmatched. Germline V gene data show CDR1 as SGHVS and CDR2 as FNYEAQ. The CDR3 protein is CASSRDSYNEQFF. DNA of the CDR3: TGTGCCAGCAGCCGGGACAGCTACAATGAGCAGTTCTTC.

The V gene is TRBV30, the J gene TRBJ2-7; D could derive from TRBD1 or TRBD2 (5 bases each). V was cut by 5 bases and J by 2 bases, with 25 bases left in between. The CDR3 consists of 17 residues. Germline V gives CDR1 GTSNPN, CDR2 SVGIG (reference sequence). The CDR3 spells CAWQDFDPTAQTYEQYF. CDR3 DNA: TGTGCCTGGCAGGACTTTGACCCGACAGCCCAAACCTACGAGCAGTACTTC. Drawing the rest from reference TRBV30 and TRBJ2-7, the complete variable domain is SQTIHQWPATLVQPVGSPLSLECTVEGTSNPNLYWYRQAAGRGLQLLFYSVGIGQISSEVPQNLSASRPQDRQFILSSKKLLLSDSGFYLCAWQDFDPTAQTYEQYFGPGTRLTVT.